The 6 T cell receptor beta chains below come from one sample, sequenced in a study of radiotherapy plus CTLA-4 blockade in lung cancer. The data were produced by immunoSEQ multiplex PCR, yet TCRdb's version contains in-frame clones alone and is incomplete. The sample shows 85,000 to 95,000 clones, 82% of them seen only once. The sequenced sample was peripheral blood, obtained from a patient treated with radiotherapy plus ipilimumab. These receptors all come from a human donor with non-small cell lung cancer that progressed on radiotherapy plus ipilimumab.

CDR3 bases: TGTGCCAGCAGTCAGGGACAGGGGGCAGCGAATGGCTACACCTTC. It translates to CASSQGQGAANGYTF. The rearrangement links TRBV6-6 to TRBJ1-2, with 12 positions matching TRBD1. Trimming cost V 5 bases and J 6 bases; bases outside gene matches: 7. Germline values: CDR1 MNHNY, CDR2 SVGAGI (reference sequence). The CDR3 contains 15 residues.

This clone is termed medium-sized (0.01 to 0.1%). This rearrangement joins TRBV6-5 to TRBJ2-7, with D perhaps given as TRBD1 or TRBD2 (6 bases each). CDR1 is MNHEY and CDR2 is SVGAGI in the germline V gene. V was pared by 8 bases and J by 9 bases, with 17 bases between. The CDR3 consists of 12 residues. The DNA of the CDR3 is TGTGCCAGCGGACAGAGCGGGTGGCCGCAGTACGTC. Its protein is CASGQSGWPQYV.

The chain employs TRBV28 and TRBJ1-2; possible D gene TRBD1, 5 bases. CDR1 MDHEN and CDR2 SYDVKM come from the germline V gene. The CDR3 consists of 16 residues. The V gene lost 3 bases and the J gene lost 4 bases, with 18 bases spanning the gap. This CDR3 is CASSFLDGETGYGYTF. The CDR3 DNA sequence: TGTGCCAGCAGTTTCTTAGACGGGGAAACAGGCTATGGCTACACCTTC.

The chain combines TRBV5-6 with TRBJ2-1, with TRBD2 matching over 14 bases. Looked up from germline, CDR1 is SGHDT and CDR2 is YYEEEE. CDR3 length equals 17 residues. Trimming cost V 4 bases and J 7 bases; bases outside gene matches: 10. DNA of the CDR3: TGTGCCAGCAGCGGGGGGACTAGCGGGAGAGGTTTAAATGAGCAGTTCTTC. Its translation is CASSGGTSGRGLNEQFF.

CDR3 bases: TGTGCCAGCAGCTTGGTAGGAGGGGGCTCCACTGAAGCTTTCTTT. Encoded protein: CASSLVGGGSTEAFF. The chain links TRBV5-5 to TRBJ1-1; 7 bases align to TRBD1. CDR1 and CDR2 from the germline V gene are SGHKS and YYEKEE (reference sequence). Germline trimming cut 0 bases from V and 4 bases from J; bases unmatched to any gene: 6. The CDR3 consists of 15 residues.

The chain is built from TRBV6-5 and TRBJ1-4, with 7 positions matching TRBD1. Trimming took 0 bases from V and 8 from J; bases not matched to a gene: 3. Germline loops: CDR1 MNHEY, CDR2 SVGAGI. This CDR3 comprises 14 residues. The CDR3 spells CASSYSGTEEKLFF. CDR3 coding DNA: TGTGCCAGCAGTTACTCCGGGACAGAAGAAAAACTGTTTTTT.